Sequencing of this T cell receptor (beta chain) was carried out in a study of cytomegalovirus exposure and HLA in healthy donors. In the study overall: From about 180 million T cells, an earlier analysis saw roughly 120 million unique TCR beta sequences.

Use of 60 Vbeta and 13 Jbeta primers characterized the PCR. TCRdb keeps only in-frame clones here, not all; method: immunoSEQ multiplex PCR. The data contain 95,000 to 150,000 clones, roughly three fifths of them singletons. This clone showed up just once. V trimming: 3 bases; J trimming: 8 bases; junction bases outside the gene matches: 9. This CDR3 is built from 15 residues. Looked up from germline, CDR1 is MDHEN and CDR2 is SYDVKM. Donors consisted of healthy bone marrow donors. Sequencing was carried out using PBMCs. The receptor was derived from a woman between 40 and 55 years old in good health and CMV-seropositive. The chain has TRBV28 and TRBJ2-1; 8 nucleotides line up with TRBD2. The CDR3 nucleotides read TGTGCCAGCAGTTTTTCCGGGAGGGCCTTCGATGAGCAGTTCTTC. Translated, it gives CASSFSGRAFDEQFF.